This T cell receptor (beta chain) was profiled in a study of blood T cells in healthy people across ages. Study results and caveats: Diversity was estimated from one million T cells, and these estimates were considered underestimates.

It was with a sample-barcoded 5' primer and a J-beta primer mix that a second PCR of about 7 to 12 cycles was run. TCRdb re-called the 5' RACE reads through MiXCR, storing one row per CDR3 protein. The table includes some 760,000 distinct CDR3 sequences, more than 20% detected once. The trim removed 6 bases at V and 6 bases at J, leaving 3 bases unmatched. CDR1 DFQATT and CDR2 SNEGSKA come from the germline V gene (reference sequence). The CDR3 is 12 amino acids. Comments on this clonotype: The antigen is undetermined.

The sample also formed part of further work on T cells of mothers and their children. That paper adds: Mothers yielded over 8.5 million CDR3 reads, children several million each.

The sequenced material came from blood. The chain recombines TRBV20-1 with TRBJ2-2, with 8 bases lining up with TRBD2. The sequence came from a boy between 10 and 17 years old in good health. For the CDR3, the DNA is TGCAGTGCCGTGACTAGCGCCGGGGAGCTGTTTTTT. Translated: CSAVTSAGELFF.